Listed here are 24 T cell receptor beta chains from one sample, sequenced in a study of beta chain features in type 1 diabetes. Isolated RNA was reverse transcribed in full, so expressed TCRB transcripts were sequenced. Clones were sequenced by immunoSEQ multiplex PCR, and TCRdb holds only the in-frame ones, with some missing. Of 810,000 or so clones listed, about 17% are singletons. The sequencing input was naive CD4+ T cells from blood. These receptors all stem from a young woman in good health.

The chain is built from TRBV5-1 and TRBJ2-2; D might be TRBD2 (7 bases). The CDR3 length is 15 residues. Germline V lookup: CDR1 SGHRS, CDR2 YFSETQ. The V end was cut by 4 bases, the J end by 5 bases, with 15 bases between. The CDR3 here is CASSLGGRRTGELFF. CDR3 coding DNA: TGCGCCAGCAGCCTCGGGGGGCGTCGGACCGGGGAGCTGTTTTTT.

The table lists this clone with a few counts. The rearrangement joins TRBV4-3 to TRBJ2-6, with D possibly called TRBD1 or TRBD2 (6 bases each). Per germline, CDR1 LGHNA and CDR2 YSLEER. This CDR3 is 17 amino acids long. Trimming shortened V by 0 bases and J by 4 bases, and 13 bases separated the two germline ends. The CDR3 DNA sequence: TGCGCCAGCAGCCAAGATCTCGGGGGCGCCGGGGCCAACGTCCTGACTTTC. As protein: CASSQDLGGAGANVLTF.

The rearrangement uses TRBV18 and TRBJ2-1; 7 nucleotides agree with TRBD2. This CDR3 region has 15 residues. V shed 2 bases and J 5 bases; nucleotides not matched to a gene: 6. Germline values: CDR1 KGHSH, CDR2 LQKENI. The CDR3 DNA sequence: TGTGCCAGCTCACCAAGGCAGGGAGGGAACAATGAGCAGTTCTTC. Amino acid sequence: CASSPRQGGNNEQFF.

This chain connects TRBV11-2 to TRBJ2-3; 16 nucleotides line up with TRBD2. The ends lost 5 bases at V and 5 bases at J; junction bases unmatched: 4. Germline V gene sequence: CDR1 SGHAT, CDR2 FQNNGV. This CDR3 spans 16 amino acids. CDR3 region: CASSMGTSGREDTQYF. CDR3 DNA: TGTGCCAGCAGCATGGGGACTAGCGGGAGGGAAGATACGCAGTATTTT.

The chain joins TRBV28 to TRBJ2-7, with D tentatively TRBD1 (6 bases). V lost 4 bases to trimming and J lost 1 base, with 14 bases between them. Germline CDR1 and CDR2: MDHEN and SYDVKM. The CDR3 is made up of 15 amino acids. This CDR3 reads CASSSSWTESYEQYF. The CDR3 coding sequence is TGTGCCAGCAGTTCCTCGTGGACAGAATCCTACGAGCAGTACTTC.

This clone has a handful of counts. The genes are TRBV7-2 and TRBJ2-1, with 13 positions matching TRBD2. Trimming at V came to 5 bases and at J to 8 bases, leaving 12 bases not matched to a gene. The germline CDR1 and CDR2 sequences are SGHTA and FQGNSA. CDR3 length equals 17 residues. CDR3 loop: CASSPRRTSGRRDEQFF. The CDR3 DNA follows: TGTGCCAGCAGCCCGAGAAGGACTAGCGGGAGAAGGGATGAGCAGTTCTTC.

The chain links TRBV5-6 to TRBJ1-2; possible D gene TRBD1, 5 bases. This CDR3 has 15 residues. Looked up from germline, CDR1 is SGHDT and CDR2 is YYEEEE. V was pared by 3 bases and J by 5 bases, with 17 bases between. In DNA form, the CDR3 reads TGTGCCAGCAGCTCCTGGGACGCAGGGAAATATGGCTACACCTTC. Protein product: CASSSWDAGKYGYTF.

The V call is TRBV5-4, the J call TRBJ2-5; unclear D gene. In germline, CDR1 is SGHNT, CDR2 YYREEE (reference sequence). CDR3 length equals 14 residues. V dropped 2 bases and J dropped 4 bases, with 12 bases sitting between them. The CDR3 here is CASSFGVLGETQYF. The DNA of the CDR3 is TGTGCCAGCAGCTTTGGGGTGTTGGGAGAGACCCAGTACTTC.

This clone occurred a few times. V is TRBV27 and J is TRBJ1-5, with D possibly matching TRBD1 (5 bases). The CDR3 is 14 residues long. CDR1 MNHEY and CDR2 SMNVEV come from the germline V gene (reference sequence). V was clipped by 8 bases and J by 6 bases, with 17 bases between them. This CDR3 is CASGRGSGIQPQHF. CDR3 in DNA: TGTGCCAGCGGTCGGGGGAGCGGTATTCAGCCCCAGCATTTT.

The chain recombines TRBV11-2 with TRBJ2-7, with D perhaps given as TRBD1 or TRBD2 (6 bases each). The length of the CDR3 is 11 residues. V lost 5 bases and J 10 bases, leaving 12 bases between the germline ends. Germline V gene data show CDR1 as SGHAT and CDR2 as FQNNGV. CDR3 residues: CASSLRGAQYF. CDR3 in DNA: TGTGCCAGCAGCCTTAGGGGGGCTCAGTACTTC.

Regarding this clone: Other DNA sequences in the same sample also yield this CDR3. The chain employs TRBV20-1 and TRBJ2-7; D gene unclear. CDR3 length equals 11 residues. In germline, CDR1 is DFQATT, CDR2 SNEGSKA (reference sequence). V was pared by 6 bases and J by 2 bases, with 8 bases between. CDR3 coding DNA: TGCAGTGCCGAGATCACCTACGAGCAGTACTTC. Amino acids: CSAEITYEQYF.

The chain couples TRBV2 to TRBJ1-2; 11 nucleotides match TRBD1. The CDR3 spans 14 residues. The trim removed 5 bases at V and 3 bases at J, leaving 2 bases unmatched. Germline CDR1 reads SNHLY; CDR2 reads FYNNEI. As DNA, the CDR3 is TGTGCCAGCAGTTGGACAGGGGGCGACTATGGCTACACCTTC. It encodes CASSWTGGDYGYTF.

This rearrangement joins TRBV7-9 to TRBJ1-1, with a tentative D call TRBD1 (5 bases). This CDR3 has 15 residues. Germline CDR1 and CDR2: SEHNR and FQNEAQ (reference sequence). Trimming removed 4 bases at V and 0 bases at J, with 12 bases between. CDR3 DNA sequence: TGTGCCAGCAGCTCGTACGACAGCTTGAACACTGAAGCTTTCTTT. Translating it yields CASSSYDSLNTEAFF.

The gene calls are TRBV7-2 and TRBJ2-1, with 12 bases identical to TRBD2. J gave up 12 bases and V 5 bases, and 8 bases lay outside the gene matches. There are 14 residues in the CDR3. CDR1 is SGHTA and CDR2 is FQGNSA in the germline V gene. CDR3 in amino acids: CASSPRTSGMRQFF. Here the CDR3 DNA reads TGTGCCAGCAGCCCACGGACTAGCGGGATGCGGCAGTTCTTC.

This clone has more than one count but fewer than ten. The V call is TRBV7-9, the J call TRBJ2-3; D is uncertain. Germline V lookup: CDR1 SEHNR, CDR2 FQNEAQ (reference sequence). This CDR3 comprises 14 residues. Trimming removed 3 bases from V and 3 bases from J, with 10 bases in between. The chain's CDR3 is CASSFFRITDTQYF. The CDR3 DNA reads as TGTGCCAGCAGCTTTTTTCGTATAACAGATACGCAGTATTTT.

This clone appeared once. This chain connects TRBV14 to TRBJ2-1; 10 bases agree with TRBD2. This CDR3 region has 20 residues. V dropped 5 bases and J dropped 6; count of bases not matched to a gene: 22. Germline V CDR1 and CDR2: SGHDN, FVKESK. The CDR3 loop is CASSSKKWKASGRNSNEQFF. CDR3 sequence (DNA): TGTGCCAGCAGCTCGAAGAAATGGAAGGCTAGCGGGAGAAACAGCAATGAGCAGTTCTTC.

This clone was observed a handful of times. Different DNA sequences within this sample yield the same CDR3. The CDR3 DNA is TGTGCCAGCAGCTTGGGCGGGGGCCAAGAGACCCAGTACTTC. Protein: CASSLGGGQETQYF. This chain uses TRBV5-4 with TRBJ2-5, with 7 bases identical to TRBD2. Germline lookup yields CDR1 SGHNT and CDR2 YYREEE (reference sequence). The CDR3 loop spans 14 amino acids. J was trimmed by 1 base and V by 0 bases; bases with no gene match: 0.

This clone was seen a few times. V and J are TRBV28 and TRBJ2-4; unclear D gene. Germline CDR1 reads MDHEN; CDR2 reads SYDVKM. Trimming pared 8 bases from V and 2 bases from J, leaving 7 bases between. This CDR3 spans 12 amino acids. In DNA, the CDR3 is TGTGCCAGCGGGCCTTCCAAAAACATTCAGTACTTC. Its protein is CASGPSKNIQYF.

This clone was seen only a few times. This rearrangement joins TRBV6-5 to TRBJ2-2; 11 bases agree with TRBD2. Germline CDR1 reads MNHEY; CDR2 reads SVGAGI. J was trimmed by 7 bases and V by 4 bases; bases with no gene match: 5. The length of the CDR3 is 15 residues. DNA of the CDR3: TGTGCCAGCAGTTTAGCGGGAGGGGTCAGCGGGGAGCTGTTTTTT. It encodes CASSLAGGVSGELFF.

This clone was seen a few times. The genes are TRBV7-9 and TRBJ2-1; D is undetermined. The CDR3 is made up of 15 amino acids. Germline CDR1 SEHNR, CDR2 FQNEAQ (reference sequence). The V and J ends lost 2 bases and 8 bases respectively, with 16 bases between them. The CDR3 sequence: CASSLMSGPVYEQFF. The CDR3, as DNA: TGTGCCAGCAGCTTAATGAGTGGACCAGTCTATGAGCAGTTCTTC.

This rearrangement joins TRBV5-1 to TRBJ2-1; no firm D call. V was cut by 0 bases and J by 0 bases, with 7 bases left in between. Germline V gene sequence: CDR1 SGHRS, CDR2 YFSETQ. The CDR3 totals 15 residues. The CDR3 sequence is CASSLAENSYNEQFF. The DNA of the CDR3 is TGCGCCAGCAGCTTGGCCGAGAACTCCTACAATGAGCAGTTCTTC.

This clone was found a few times. The chain combines TRBV4-2 with TRBJ2-7; the D gene is possibly TRBD2 (6 bases). CDR1 and CDR2 (germline): LGHNA, YNFKEQ. V was shortened by 1 base and J by 2 bases, with 12 bases between the two germline ends. This CDR3 contains 15 residues. The CDR3 protein is CASSQGFSGTYEQYF. The CDR3 bases are TGTGCCAGCAGCCAAGGATTTAGCGGAACCTACGAGCAGTACTTC.

V is TRBV6-5 and J is TRBJ2-7, with D uncertain. V gave up 5 bases and J gave up 5 bases, with 7 bases separating them. Germline V gene data show CDR1 as MNHEY and CDR2 as SVGAGI. The CDR3 has 11 residues. In DNA, the CDR3 is TGTGCCAGCAGTAACGGTGACGAGCAGTACTTC. Translation gives CASSNGDEQYF.

The chain uses TRBV18 and TRBJ2-5, with 8 nucleotides matching TRBD1. With 5 bases clipped from V and 4 bases from J, the junction kept 3 bases outside the gene matches. There are 13 residues in the CDR3. CDR1 is KGHSH, CDR2 LQKENI, per germline. The CDR3 DNA reads TGTGCCAGCTCAACCGGGACAGGAGAGACCCAGTACTTC. Translating it yields CASSTGTGETQYF. Full variable domain (remainder filled in from reference TRBV18 and TRBJ2-5): NAGVMQNPRHLVRRRGQEARLRCSPMKGHSHVYWYRQLPEEGLKFMVYLQKENIIDESGMPKERFSAEFPKEGPSILRIQQVVRGDSAAYFCASSTGTGETQYFGPGTRLLVL.